These T cell receptor beta chains were read from a single sample in a study of cytomegalovirus exposure and HLA in healthy donors. Only in-frame clones appear in the TCRdb table, and some are missing; sequencing was by immunoSEQ multiplex PCR. The sample has approximately 220,000 clones, over 65% seen once. The sample taken for sequencing was PBMCs. These TCRs come from a man aged 18 to 29 in good health and CMV-seronegative. CDR3s include the opening cysteine and the closing phenylalanine or tryptophan. D genes are given only for firm matches. The listing skips clone size in some rows; elsewhere it reads once, few, many or a size class.

clone_size d_call cdr3_length j_call v_call cdr3_nt cdr3_aa
. TRBD2 15 TRBJ2-7 TRBV7-3 TGTGCCAGCAGCTGGACTAGCGGGTCGTCCTACGAGCAGTACTTC CASSWTSGSSYEQYF
. TRBD1 15 TRBJ1-2 TRBV28 TGTGCCAGCACCTCCATCGGGACAGGGAGTGATGGCTACACCTTC CASTSIGTGSDGYTF
. . 13 TRBJ1-1 TRBV2 TGTGCCAGCAGTGCAAATCCAGGGGTTGAAGCTTTCTTT CASSANPGVEAFF
. TRBD2 15 TRBJ2-3 TRBV9 TGTGCCAGCAGCGGTGGGACTAGCGAGACAGATACGCAGTATTTT CASSGGTSETDTQYF
. TRBD1 15 TRBJ2-5 TRBV6-1 TGTGCCAGCAGGGGACAGGGTGGCCTAGTTGGGACCCAGTACTTC CASRGQGGLVGTQYF
once . 13 TRBJ2-1 TRBV7-9 TGTTCCAGCAGCCTGGGACTCTACAATGAGCAGTTCTTC CSSSLGLYNEQFF
. TRBD1 16 TRBJ2-7 TRBV6-1 TGTGCCAGCAGTGAAATCCTGTCAGGGGGCTTCGACGAGCAGTACTTC CASSEILSGGFDEQYF
. . 15 TRBJ2-5 TRBV27 TGTGCCAGCAGTTTAGTCCCGGGGAACAAGGAGACCCAGTACTTC CASSLVPGNKETQYF
. . 11 TRBJ2-7 TRBV6-1 TGTGCCAGCAGTGAATACTACGAGCAGTACTTC CASSEYYEQYF
. . 15 TRBJ2-3 TRBV25-1 TGTGCCAGCAGCCGGAGCAGGGAAAGTACAGATACGCAGTATTTT CASSRSRESTDTQYF
few TRBD1 15 TRBJ1-3 TRBV6-5 TGTGCCAGCAGCCCAAACAGGGGCTCTGGAAACACCATATATTTT CASSPNRGSGNTIYF
. TRBD1 14 TRBJ1-2 TRBV4-1 TGCGCCAGCAGCCAGGAACAGGGGATTTATGGCTACACCTTC CASSQEQGIYGYTF
. TRBD2 15 TRBJ2-1 TRBV7-6 TGTGCCAGCAGCCCGAGACTAGCGCCTTACAATGAGCAGTTCTTC CASSPRLAPYNEQFF
. . 15 TRBJ2-1 TRBV4-2 TGTGCCAGCAGCCCCGCTAGCAAGCTCGGCCATGAGCAGTTCTTC CASSPASKLGHEQFF
. TRBD2 15 TRBJ2-1 TRBV9 TGTGCCAGCAGCCCCTGGACTAGCGGGAGGAATGAGCAGTTCTTC CASSPWTSGRNEQFF
. . 16 TRBJ1-6 TRBV6-1 TGTGCCAGCAGTGAAGGGGCAGGGGCATATAATTCACCCCTCCACTTT CASSEGAGAYNSPLHF
few TRBD2 14 TRBJ2-5 TRBV19 TGTGCCAGTAGTATCGGGCGGGAGTGGGAGACCCAGTACTTC CASSIGREWETQYF
. . 14 TRBJ2-7 TRBV5-1 TGCGCCAGCAGCTTGGTCAGGGATTCCTACGAGCAGTACTTC CASSLVRDSYEQYF
. . 15 TRBJ2-5 TRBV29-1 TGCAGCGTTGACGCTTTGGGGCAGGAGGGTTCTGGGCAGTACTTC CSVDALGQEGSGQYF
. . 16 TRBJ2-1 TRBV2 TGTGCCAGCAGTGTCCGGACAGACGGCTCCTACAATGAGCAGTTCTTC CASSVRTDGSYNEQFF
. TRBD2 14 TRBJ2-3 TRBV2 TGTGCCAGCAGTGAAAGTAGCGGGAGGAAGGCGCAGTATTTT CASSESSGRKAQYF
. . 16 TRBJ2-3 TRBV11-1 TGTGCCAGCAGCCCACCACAACGGGTCGGCACAGATACGCAGTATTTT CASSPPQRVGTDTQYF
. TRBD2 14 TRBJ2-7 TRBV7-9 TGTGCCAGCAGCATTAGCGGGAGGGCCGGCGAGCAGTACTTC CASSISGRAGEQYF
. . 14 TRBJ2-7 TRBV6-1 TGTGCCAGCAGTGAAGTTGGAGGTGGTTACGAGCAGTACTTC CASSEVGGGYEQYF
once . 13 TRBJ1-1 TRBV5-4 TGTGCCAGCAGCTCTCAGGAAGGCACTGAAGCTTTCTTT CASSSQEGTEAFF
once . 16 TRBJ2-1 TRBV7-2 TGTGCCAGCAGCCCGAATCGGGGTAGCGGATCACATGAGCAGTTCTTC CASSPNRGSGSHEQFF